This record looks at one T cell receptor (beta chain) sequence and its context. The entry originates in a study of blood T cell repertoires in COVID-19. Study context: T cells, B-cell-depleted T cells, or PBMCs supplied cDNA or gDNA.

The germline V gene has CDR1 MNHEY and CDR2 SVGAGI. Trimming took 4 bases from V and 5 from J; bases not matched to a gene: 6. The CDR3 has 14 amino acids. Per the study methods: Quantification of nucleated cells was approximated via reference gene primer amplification. Clones were read by immunoSEQ multiplex PCR, and TCRdb kept only the in-frame ones, dropping some. V and J calls and clone size are given by that table; D and trimming were obtained from the DNA. The sample has about 140,000 clones, approximately 80% seen once. The chain links TRBV6-5 to TRBJ1-1, with 8 nucleotides matching TRBD1. This receptor was identified in a human donor in a cohort sampled during active COVID-19. The source material was peripheral blood. In nucleotides, the CDR3 is TGTGCCAGCAGTTGGGACAGGTTCGGGACTGAAGCTTTCTTT. Encoded protein: CASSWDRFGTEAFF.